This entry concerns a single T cell receptor beta chain. The assay was carried out at the deep level. Repertoires were generated with immunoSEQ multiplex PCR, while TCRdb's copy carries only in-frame clones and drops some. The sample lists about 2.5 million clones, 92% seen once, with more than 0.35% in the top ten. These data come from a study of shared clonotypes between healthy human individuals. The germline V gene has CDR1 SNHLY and CDR2 FYNNEI. This CDR3 has 13 amino acids. V was trimmed by 8 bases and J by 1 base, leaving 11 bases between them. The genes are TRBV2 and TRBJ1-1; a weak D match, TRBD1 (6 bases). The receptor's source is a man in his late teens or twenties in good health. Some clones in this sample may be carry-over from other donors' samples. The sample taken for sequencing was naive CD4+ T cells from PBMCs. This sample's subset: CD45RA+ positively selected. For the CDR3, the DNA is TGTGCCAGCGGACCGACAGGGAACACTGAAGCTTTCTTT. Protein product: CASGPTGNTEAFF.